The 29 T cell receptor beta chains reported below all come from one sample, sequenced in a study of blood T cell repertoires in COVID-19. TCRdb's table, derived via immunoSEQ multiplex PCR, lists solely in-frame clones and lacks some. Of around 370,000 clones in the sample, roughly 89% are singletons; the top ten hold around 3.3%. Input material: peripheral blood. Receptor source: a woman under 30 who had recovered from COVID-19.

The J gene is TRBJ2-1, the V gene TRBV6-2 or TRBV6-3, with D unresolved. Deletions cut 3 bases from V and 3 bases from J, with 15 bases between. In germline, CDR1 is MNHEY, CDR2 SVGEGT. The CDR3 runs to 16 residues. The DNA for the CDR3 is TGTGCCAGCAGTTATAACGCCGCGAAACTCTACAATGAGCAGTTCTTC. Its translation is CASSYNAAKLYNEQFF.

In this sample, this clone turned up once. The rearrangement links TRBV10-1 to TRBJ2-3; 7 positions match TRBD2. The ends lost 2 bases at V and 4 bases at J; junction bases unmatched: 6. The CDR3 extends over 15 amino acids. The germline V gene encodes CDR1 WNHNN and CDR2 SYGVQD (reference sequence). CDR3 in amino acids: CASSEKAGVADTQYF. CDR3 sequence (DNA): TGCGCCAGCAGTGAGAAGGCGGGAGTGGCAGATACGCAGTATTTT.

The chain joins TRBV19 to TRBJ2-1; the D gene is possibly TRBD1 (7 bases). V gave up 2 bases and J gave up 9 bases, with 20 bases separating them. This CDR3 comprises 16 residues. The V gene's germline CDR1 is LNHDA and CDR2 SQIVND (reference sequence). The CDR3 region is CASSIRFSGGGTEQFF. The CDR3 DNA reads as TGTGCCAGTAGTATACGGTTTAGCGGAGGGGGCACTGAGCAGTTCTTC.

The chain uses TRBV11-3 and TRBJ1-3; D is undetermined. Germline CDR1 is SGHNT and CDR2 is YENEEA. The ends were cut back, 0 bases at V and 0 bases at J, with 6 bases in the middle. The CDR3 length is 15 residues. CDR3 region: CASSLDTSSGNTIYF. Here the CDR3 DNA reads TGTGCCAGCAGCTTAGATACCAGCTCTGGAAACACCATATATTTT.

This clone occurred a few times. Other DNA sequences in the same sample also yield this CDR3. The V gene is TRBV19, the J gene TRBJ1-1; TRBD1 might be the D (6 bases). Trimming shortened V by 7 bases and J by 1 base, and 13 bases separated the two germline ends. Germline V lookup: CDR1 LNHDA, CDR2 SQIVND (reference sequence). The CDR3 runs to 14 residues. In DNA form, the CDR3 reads TGTGCCAGTACCTGGGGCAGGGGGAACACTGAAGCTTTCTTT. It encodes CASTWGRGNTEAFF. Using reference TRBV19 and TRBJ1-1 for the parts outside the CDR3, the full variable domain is DGGITQSPKYLFRKEGQNVTLSCEQNLNHDAMYWYRQDPGQGLRLIYYSQIVNDFQKGDIAEGYSVSREKKESFPLTVTSAQKNPTAFYLCASTWGRGNTEAFFGQGTRLTVV.

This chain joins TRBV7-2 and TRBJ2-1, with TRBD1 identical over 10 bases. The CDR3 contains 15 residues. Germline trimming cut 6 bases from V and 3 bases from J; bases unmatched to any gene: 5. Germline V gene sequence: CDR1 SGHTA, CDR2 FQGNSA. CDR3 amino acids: CASSRDRGFYNEQFF. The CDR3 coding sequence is TGTGCCAGCAGTAGGGACAGGGGCTTCTACAATGAGCAGTTCTTC.

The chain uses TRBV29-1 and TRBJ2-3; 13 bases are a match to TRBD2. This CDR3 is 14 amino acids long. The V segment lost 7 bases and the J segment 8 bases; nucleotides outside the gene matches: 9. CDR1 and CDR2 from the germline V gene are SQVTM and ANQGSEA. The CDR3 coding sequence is TGCAGCGCTTGGACTAGCGGGAGCCTAGGTACGCAGTATTTT. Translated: CSAWTSGSLGTQYF.

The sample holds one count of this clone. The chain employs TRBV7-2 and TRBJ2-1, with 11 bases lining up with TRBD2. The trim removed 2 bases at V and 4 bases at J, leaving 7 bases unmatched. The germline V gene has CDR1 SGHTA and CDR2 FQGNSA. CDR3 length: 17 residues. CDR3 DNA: TGTGCCAGCAGCTTATGGGATAGCGGGAGGGGTTACAATGAGCAGTTCTTC. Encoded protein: CASSLWDSGRGYNEQFF.

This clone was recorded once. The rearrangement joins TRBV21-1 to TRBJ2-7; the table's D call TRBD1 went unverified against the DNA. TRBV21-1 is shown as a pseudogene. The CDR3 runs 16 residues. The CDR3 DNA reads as TGTGCCAGCAGCCCCCTAAGGGACAGGACCTCCTACGAGCAGTACGTC. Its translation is CASSPLRDRTSYEQYV.

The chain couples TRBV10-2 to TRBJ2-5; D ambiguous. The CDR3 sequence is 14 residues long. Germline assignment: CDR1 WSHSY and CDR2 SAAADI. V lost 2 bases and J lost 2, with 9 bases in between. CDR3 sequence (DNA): TGCGCCAGCAGTGAGCTGGCGGAGCAAGAGACCCAGTACTTC. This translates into CASSELAEQETQYF.

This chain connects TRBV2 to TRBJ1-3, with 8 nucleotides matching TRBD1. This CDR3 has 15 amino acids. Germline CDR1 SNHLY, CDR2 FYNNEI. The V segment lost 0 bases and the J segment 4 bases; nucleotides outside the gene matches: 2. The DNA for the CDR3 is TGTGCCAGCAGTGAAGCGAGGGACAGGGGAAACACCATATATTTT. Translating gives CASSEARDRGNTIYF.

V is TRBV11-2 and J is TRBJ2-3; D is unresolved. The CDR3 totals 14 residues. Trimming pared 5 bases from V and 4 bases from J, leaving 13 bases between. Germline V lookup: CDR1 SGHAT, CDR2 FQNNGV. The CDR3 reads CASSPTRNSDTQYF. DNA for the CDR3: TGTGCCAGCAGCCCCACGCGTAATTCAGATACGCAGTATTTT. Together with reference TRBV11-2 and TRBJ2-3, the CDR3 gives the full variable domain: EAGVAQSPRYKIIEKRQSVAFWCNPISGHATLYWYQQILGQGPKLLIQFQNNGVVDDSQLPKDRFSAERLKGVDSTLKIQPAKLEDSAVYLCASSPTRNSDTQYFGPGTRLTVL.

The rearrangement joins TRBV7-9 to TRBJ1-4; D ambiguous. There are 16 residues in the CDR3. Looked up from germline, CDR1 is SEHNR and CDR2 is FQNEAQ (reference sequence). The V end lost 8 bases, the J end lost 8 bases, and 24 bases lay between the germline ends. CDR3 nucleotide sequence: TGTGCCAGCTCCTTCACGGGGTCCCGGTTTAAGGAAAAACTGTTTTTT. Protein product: CASSFTGSRFKEKLFF.

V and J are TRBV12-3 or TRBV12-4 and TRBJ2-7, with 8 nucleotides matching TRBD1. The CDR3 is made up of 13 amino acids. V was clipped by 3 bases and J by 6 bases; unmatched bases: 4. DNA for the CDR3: TGTGCCAGCAGTTTTGGACAGGGTAGCGAGCAGTACGTC. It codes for CASSFGQGSEQYV.

CDR3 nucleotide sequence: TGCGCCAGCAGCGGAACAGGGGGTTGGAACACTGAAGCTTTCTTT. This gives the protein CASSGTGGWNTEAFF. This chain uses TRBV5-1 with TRBJ1-1; 8 nucleotides line up with TRBD1. This CDR3 comprises 15 residues. Germline V CDR1 and CDR2: SGHRS, YFSETQ. The ends lost 4 bases at V and 1 base at J; junction bases unmatched: 6.

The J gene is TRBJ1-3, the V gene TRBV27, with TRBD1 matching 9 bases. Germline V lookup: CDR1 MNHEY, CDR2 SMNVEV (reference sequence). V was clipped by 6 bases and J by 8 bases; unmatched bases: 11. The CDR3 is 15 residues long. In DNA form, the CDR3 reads TGTGCCAGCAGATCAATGGGACAGGGTGAAGACACCATATATTTT. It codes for CASRSMGQGEDTIYF.

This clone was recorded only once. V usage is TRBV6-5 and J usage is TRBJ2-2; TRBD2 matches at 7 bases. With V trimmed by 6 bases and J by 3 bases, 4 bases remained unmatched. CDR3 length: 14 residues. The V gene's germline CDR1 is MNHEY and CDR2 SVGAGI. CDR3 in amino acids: CASRTSRYTGELFF. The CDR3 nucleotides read TGTGCCAGCAGGACTAGCAGGTACACCGGGGAGCTGTTTTTT.

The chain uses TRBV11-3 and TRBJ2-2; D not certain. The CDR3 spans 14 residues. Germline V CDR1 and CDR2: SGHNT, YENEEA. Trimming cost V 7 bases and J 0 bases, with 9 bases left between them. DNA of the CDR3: TGTGCCAGCACGCAGGTTCCGAACACCGGGGAGCTGTTTTTT. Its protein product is CASTQVPNTGELFF.

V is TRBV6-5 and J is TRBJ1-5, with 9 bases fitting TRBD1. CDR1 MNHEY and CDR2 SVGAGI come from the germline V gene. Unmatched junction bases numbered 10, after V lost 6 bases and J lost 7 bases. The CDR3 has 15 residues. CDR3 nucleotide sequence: TGTGCCAGCAGACCGGACAGGGGAACGGGCCAGCCCCAGCATTTT. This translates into CASRPDRGTGQPQHF.

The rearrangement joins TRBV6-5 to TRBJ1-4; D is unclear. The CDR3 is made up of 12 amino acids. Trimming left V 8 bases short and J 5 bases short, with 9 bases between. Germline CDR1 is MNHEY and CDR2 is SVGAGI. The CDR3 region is CASGARNEKLFF. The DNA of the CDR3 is TGTGCCAGCGGAGCGAGGAATGAAAAACTGTTTTTT.

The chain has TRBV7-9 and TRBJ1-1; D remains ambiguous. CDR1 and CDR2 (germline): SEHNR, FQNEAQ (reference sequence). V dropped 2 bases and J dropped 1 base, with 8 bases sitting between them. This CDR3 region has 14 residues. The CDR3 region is CASSLIVGNTEAFF. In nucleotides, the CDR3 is TGTGCCAGCAGCTTAATCGTCGGGAACACTGAAGCTTTCTTT.

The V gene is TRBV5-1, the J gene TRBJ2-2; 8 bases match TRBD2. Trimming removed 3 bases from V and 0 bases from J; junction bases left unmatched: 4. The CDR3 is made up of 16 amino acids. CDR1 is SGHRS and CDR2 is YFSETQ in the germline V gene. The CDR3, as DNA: TGCGCCAGCAGCTATAGCGGGGTTTCGAACACCGGGGAGCTGTTTTTT. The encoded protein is CASSYSGVSNTGELFF. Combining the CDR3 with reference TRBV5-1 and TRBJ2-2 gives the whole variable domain KAGVTQTPRYLIKTRGQQVTLSCSPISGHRSVSWYQQTPGQGLQFLFEYFSETQRNKGNFPGRFSGRQFSNSRSEMNVSTLELGDSALYLCASSYSGVSNTGELFFGEGSRLTVL.

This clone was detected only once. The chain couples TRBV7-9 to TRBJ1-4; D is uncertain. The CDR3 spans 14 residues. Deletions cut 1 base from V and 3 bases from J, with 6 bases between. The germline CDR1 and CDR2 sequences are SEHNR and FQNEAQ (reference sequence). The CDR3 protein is CASSLETANEKLFF. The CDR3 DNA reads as TGTGCCAGCAGCTTAGAAACGGCTAATGAAAAACTGTTTTTT.

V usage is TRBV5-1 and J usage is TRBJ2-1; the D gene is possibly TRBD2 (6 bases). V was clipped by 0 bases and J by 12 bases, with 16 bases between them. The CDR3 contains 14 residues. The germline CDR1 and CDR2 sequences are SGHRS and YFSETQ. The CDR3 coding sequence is TGCGCCAGCAGCTTGGTAGCGGCCGGTGCTGGGCAGTTCTTC. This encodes CASSLVAAGAGQFF.

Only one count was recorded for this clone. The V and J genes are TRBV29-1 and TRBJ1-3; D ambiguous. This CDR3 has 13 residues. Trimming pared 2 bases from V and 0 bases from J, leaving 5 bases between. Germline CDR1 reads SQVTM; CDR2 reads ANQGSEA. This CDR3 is CSVEINSGNTIYF. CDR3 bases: TGCAGCGTTGAAATAAACTCTGGAAACACCATATATTTT.

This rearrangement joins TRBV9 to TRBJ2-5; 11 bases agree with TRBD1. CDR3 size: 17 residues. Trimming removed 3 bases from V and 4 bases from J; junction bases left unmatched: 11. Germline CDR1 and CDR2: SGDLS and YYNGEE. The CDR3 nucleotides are TGTGCCAGCAGCGCCCGAGGGGGGACAGGGGGGCCAGAGACCCAGTACTTC. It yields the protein CASSARGGTGGPETQYF.

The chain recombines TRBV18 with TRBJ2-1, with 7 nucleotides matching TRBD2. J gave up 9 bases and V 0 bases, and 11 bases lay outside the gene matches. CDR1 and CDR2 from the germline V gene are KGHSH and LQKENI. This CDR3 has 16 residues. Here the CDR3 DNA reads TGTGCCAGCTCACCACCGTCAGGAGGGGACTACGGTGAGCAGTTCTTC. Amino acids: CASSPPSGGDYGEQFF.

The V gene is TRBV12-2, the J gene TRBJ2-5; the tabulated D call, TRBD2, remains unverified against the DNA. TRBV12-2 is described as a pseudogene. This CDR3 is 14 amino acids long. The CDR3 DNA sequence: TGTGCAAGTCGCGGACTAGCGGGAGAAGAGACCCAGTACTTC. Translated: CASRGLAGEETQYF.

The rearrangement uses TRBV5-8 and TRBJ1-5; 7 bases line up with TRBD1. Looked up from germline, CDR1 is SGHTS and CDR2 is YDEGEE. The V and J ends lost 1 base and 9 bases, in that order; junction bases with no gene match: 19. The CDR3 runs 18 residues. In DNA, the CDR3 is TGTGCCAGCAGCTTGAGGTTTTACAAGACAGGGTCGAAATCGCCCCAGCATTTT. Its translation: CASSLRFYKTGSKSPQHF.